The clone carrying this TCR beta chain has a count of ten or more. Its antigen is currently unknown. The CDR3 runs to 13 residues. The ends were cut back, 3 bases at V and 3 bases at J, with 8 bases in the middle. The data were taken from a study of T-cell reconstitution after alpha-beta-depleted transplantation in children. Preparation of the TCRbeta library involved a method that used unique molecular identifiers. Each CDR3 protein gets one entry after TCRdb re-called the PCR reads with MiXCR. The repertoire holds around 240,000 distinct CDR3 sequences, with roughly 8.2% as singletons. Findings of the study overall: Reportedly, roughly two months post-transplant, alpha-beta T cells arose from several hundred expanded graft clones. The high TCRbeta diversity at day 60 in some patients came from surviving recipient T cells and thymic progenitors. One year post-transplant, T-cell counts and diversity were largely derived from T cells produced anew.

Sample: PBMCs, mostly from graft donor cells, taken 180 days after TCRalphabeta/CD19-depleted stem cell transplant. V usage is TRBV12-3 or TRBV12-4 and J usage is TRBJ1-2; D not certain. The TCR sequence derives from a male patient between 10 and 17 years old who had a stem cell transplant for acute lymphoblastic leukemia, so the T cells may come from the graft donor. CDR3 loop: CASSLDGYYGYTF. The CDR3 DNA is TGTGCCAGCAGTTTGGACGGCTACTATGGCTACACCTTC.